These 31 T cell receptor beta chains originate from one sample sequenced in a study of blood T cell repertoires in COVID-19. Libraries were prepared by immunoSEQ multiplex PCR; TCRdb keeps only in-frame clonotypes and omits some of them. This table has 55,000 to 70,000 clones, approximately 78% appearing once. Sequenced sample: peripheral blood. Receptor source: a man older than 75 with acute or convalescent COVID-19.

The rearrangement joins TRBV29-1 to TRBJ2-1, with 10 bases aligning to TRBD2. Germline loops: CDR1 SQVTM, CDR2 ANQGSEA. The V and J ends lost 4 bases and 3 bases, in that order; junction bases with no gene match: 3. The CDR3 sequence is 14 residues long. This CDR3 is CSVGTSGGYNEQFF. Written as DNA, the CDR3 is TGCAGCGTTGGGACTAGCGGAGGCTACAATGAGCAGTTCTTC.

V gene TRBV24-1 combines with J gene TRBJ1-1; D remains unclear. CDR1 and CDR2 from the germline V gene are KGHDR and SFDVKD. The length of the CDR3 is 14 residues. V was pared by 5 bases and J by 0 bases, with 9 bases between. CDR3 loop: CATSVELMNTEAFF. CDR3 in DNA: TGTGCCACCAGTGTCGAGCTCATGAACACTGAAGCTTTCTTT.

This clone has a handful of counts. The V call is TRBV4-1, the J call TRBJ2-7; possibly TRBD2 for D (5 bases). The CDR3 loop spans 14 amino acids. Trimming shortened V by 4 bases and J by 1 base, and 11 bases separated the two germline ends. Per germline, CDR1 MGHRA and CDR2 YSYEKL. CDR3 amino acids: CASSPRTDSYEQYF. The CDR3 nucleotides read TGCGCCAGCAGCCCTCGGACTGATTCCTACGAGCAGTACTTC.

In this sample, this clone turned up a few times. The rearrangement uses TRBV7-9 and TRBJ1-3, with 7 bases lining up with TRBD1. The CDR3 runs to 14 residues. The trim removed 10 bases at V and 4 bases at J, leaving 10 bases unmatched. Germline V gene data show CDR1 as SEHNR and CDR2 as FQNEAQ (reference sequence). The CDR3 protein is CATRQGITGNTIYF. CDR3 bases: TGTGCCACCCGACAGGGTATCACCGGAAACACCATATATTTT.

The V gene is TRBV5-4, the J gene TRBJ2-1, with D possibly matching TRBD2 (7 bases). The germline CDR1 and CDR2 sequences are SGHNT and YYREEE (reference sequence). The CDR3 is 14 residues long. Trimming pared 6 bases from V and 1 base from J, leaving 11 bases between. The CDR3 here is CASKGGLSYNEQFF. In nucleotides, the CDR3 is TGTGCCAGCAAGGGGGGGCTTTCCTACAATGAGCAGTTCTTC.

This clone was seen a handful of times. The chain links TRBV6-2 or TRBV6-3 to TRBJ2-3; D is perhaps TRBD2 (6 bases). The germline CDR1 and CDR2 sequences are MNHEY and SVGEGT. Trimming pared 5 bases from V and 3 bases from J, leaving 12 bases between. CDR3 length equals 14 residues. In DNA, the CDR3 is TGTGCCAGCAGTCGGGACTTACTTACAGATACGCAGTATTTT. This gives the protein CASSRDLLTDTQYF.

The rearrangement joins TRBV5-3 to TRBJ2-1, with D possibly TRBD2 on 6 matching bases. TRBV5-3 qualifies as an ORF whose function is uncertain. The CDR3 spans 16 residues. Trimming removed 2 bases at V and 0 bases at J, with 12 bases between. The CDR3 is CARSFERADSYNEQFF. The CDR3 bases are TGTGCCAGAAGCTTCGAGCGGGCCGACTCCTACAATGAGCAGTTCTTC.

The chain employs TRBV7-9 and TRBJ1-2, with D perhaps matching TRBD1 (6 bases). The germline V gene has CDR1 SEHNR and CDR2 FQNEAQ (reference sequence). Trimming pared 1 base from V and 3 bases from J, leaving 12 bases between. The CDR3 length is 15 residues. The DNA for the CDR3 is TGTGCCAGCAGCTTAGTACAGGGAGGGGACTATGGCTACACCTTC. It codes for CASSLVQGGDYGYTF.

The V gene is TRBV2, the J gene TRBJ2-2; perhaps TRBD2 as D (6 bases). CDR1 and CDR2 (germline): SNHLY, FYNNEI. The V end lost 6 bases, the J end lost 0 bases, and 14 bases lay between the germline ends. This CDR3 has 16 residues. CDR3 amino acids: CASSLTGLTNTGELFF. CDR3 coding DNA: TGTGCCAGCAGCTTAACGGGACTCACGAACACCGGGGAGCTGTTTTTT.

The rearrangement links TRBV5-4 to TRBJ1-2; D gene unclear. There are 14 residues in the CDR3. Germline CDR1 reads SGHNT; CDR2 reads YYREEE (reference sequence). The V end was cut by 0 bases, the J end by 1 base, with 7 bases between. Here the CDR3 reads CASSLDTFNYGYTF. CDR3 in DNA: TGTGCCAGCAGCTTGGACACCTTTAACTATGGCTACACCTTC. Full variable domain (outside the CDR3, taken from reference TRBV5-4 and TRBJ1-2): ETGVTQSPTHLIKTRGQQVTLRCSSQSGHNTVSWYQQALGQGPQFIFQYYREEENGRGNFPPRFSGLQFPNYSSELNVNALELDDSALYLCASSLDTFNYGYTFGSGTRLTVV.

This clone was found once. The chain joins TRBV3-1 (or the pseudogene TRBV3-2) to TRBJ2-3; D is perhaps TRBD2 (7 bases). The CDR3 loop spans 18 amino acids. V was trimmed by 0 bases and J by 2 bases, leaving 18 bases between them. Germline V lookup: CDR1 LGHDT, CDR2 YNNKEL (reference sequence). The CDR3 DNA is TGTGCCAGCAGCCAAGAAGAACTAGGGGGGGACCTCACAGATACGCAGTATTTT. Translation gives CASSQEELGGDLTDTQYF.

DNA of the CDR3: TGTGCCAGTAGTCGGCAACGGACAGGGAACACCGGGGAGCTGTTTTTT. Translation: CASSRQRTGNTGELFF. The chain links TRBV19 to TRBJ2-2; 7 bases map to TRBD1. Germline lookup yields CDR1 LNHDA and CDR2 SQIVND (reference sequence). The V and J ends lost 5 bases and 1 base, in that order; junction bases with no gene match: 7. This CDR3 is built from 16 residues.

The chain couples TRBV4-2 to TRBJ2-3; D is unclear. This CDR3 contains 15 residues. The V gene's germline CDR1 is LGHNA and CDR2 YNFKEQ. Trimming stripped 0 bases from V and 0 bases from J, with 7 bases between. The CDR3 here is CASSQDPTSTDTQYF. CDR3 DNA sequence: TGTGCCAGCAGCCAAGATCCTACCAGCACAGATACGCAGTATTTT.

This chain links TRBV5-1 with TRBJ2-3; the D gene is possibly TRBD1 (6 bases). This CDR3 comprises 15 residues. Trimming took 4 bases from V and 6 from J, leaving 18 bases between them. Germline values: CDR1 SGHRS, CDR2 YFSETQ. Here the CDR3 reads CASSPLRGTTDTQYF. The CDR3 DNA reads TGCGCCAGCAGCCCATTAAGGGGGACCACCGATACGCAGTATTTT.

The chain carries TRBV7-9 and TRBJ1-2; D perhaps matches TRBD1 (5 bases). The V and J ends lost 0 bases and 5 bases respectively, with 7 bases between them. The CDR3 is 13 amino acids. The germline gives CDR1 SEHNR, CDR2 FQNEAQ (reference sequence). The chain's CDR3 is CASSLAGVYGYTF. CDR3 coding DNA: TGTGCCAGCAGCTTAGCAGGGGTTTATGGCTACACCTTC.

The chain is built from TRBV9 and TRBJ2-6, with 8 bases matching TRBD2. Germline loops: CDR1 SGDLS, CDR2 YYNGEE. The CDR3 runs to 19 residues. Trimming cost V 0 bases and J 1 base; bases outside gene matches: 9. CDR3 sequence (DNA): TGTGCCAGCAGCGTAGTGGGCGGGGGGCCCCTTTCTGGGGCCAACGTCCTGACTTTC. Its protein product is CASSVVGGGPLSGANVLTF.

The chain employs TRBV19 and TRBJ1-5; 7 bases are shared with TRBD1. From germline, CDR1 is LNHDA and CDR2 SQIVND (reference sequence). J was trimmed by 3 bases and V by 6 bases; bases with no gene match: 5. The CDR3 totals 14 residues. The DNA for the CDR3 is TGTGCCAGTAGCAGCCAGGGGGACAATCAGCCCCAGCATTTT. It translates to CASSSQGDNQPQHF.

V gene TRBV30 combines with J gene TRBJ1-6; D is uncertain. Trimming shortened V by 2 bases and J by 2 bases, and 13 bases separated the two germline ends. The CDR3 is 16 amino acids. Germline assignment: CDR1 GTSNPN and CDR2 SVGIG (reference sequence). The CDR3 sequence: CAWSLGGWAYNSPLHF. CDR3 DNA: TGTGCCTGGAGTTTGGGAGGTTGGGCCTATAATTCACCCCTCCACTTT.

This clone was seen once. The V and J genes are TRBV13 and TRBJ1-4; 9 bases match TRBD1. The CDR3 is 17 residues long. The germline gives CDR1 PRHDT, CDR2 FYEKMQ (reference sequence). V gave up 5 bases and J gave up 8 bases; unmatched junction bases: 15. CDR3 loop: CASSILSPGTGIEKLFF. The CDR3 nucleotides read TGTGCCAGCAGCATACTTTCCCCCGGGACAGGGATCGAAAAACTGTTTTTT.

The chain links TRBV3-1 (or the pseudogene TRBV3-2) to TRBJ1-2; 9 nucleotides agree with TRBD1. The CDR3 is 15 amino acids. Germline V gene data show CDR1 as LGHDT and CDR2 as YNNKEL (reference sequence). Trimming at V came to 3 bases and at J to 8 bases, leaving 10 bases not matched to a gene. The CDR3 region is CASSHWDREFWGYTF. As DNA, the CDR3 is TGTGCCAGCAGCCATTGGGACAGGGAGTTTTGGGGCTACACCTTC.

V usage is TRBV2 and J usage is TRBJ2-5, with D tentatively TRBD1 (5 bases). The CDR3 consists of 13 residues. V gave up 6 bases and J gave up 1 base, with 9 bases separating them. Germline V CDR1 and CDR2: SNHLY, FYNNEI. The CDR3 DNA sequence: TGTGCCAGCAGACAGGAACTCCAAGAGACCCAGTACTTC. Translation gives CASRQELQETQYF.

This chain joins TRBV5-6 and TRBJ1-1; 9 positions match TRBD1. From germline, CDR1 is SGHDT and CDR2 YYEEEE. This CDR3 contains 12 residues. Losses at the gene ends were 8 bases for V and 3 bases for J; bases not matched to a gene: 2. The CDR3 protein is CARQGADTEAFF. The CDR3 bases are TGTGCCAGACAGGGGGCAGACACTGAAGCTTTCTTT.

The chain couples TRBV2 to TRBJ1-4; tentatively, D is TRBD1 (5 bases). CDR1 and CDR2 (germline): SNHLY, FYNNEI. V dropped 5 bases and J dropped 4 bases, with 17 bases sitting between them. There are 16 residues in the CDR3. The CDR3 is CASSFPAGGFNEKLFF. The CDR3 nucleotides read TGTGCCAGCAGTTTCCCGGCCGGGGGTTTTAATGAAAAACTGTTTTTT.

This chain connects TRBV19 to TRBJ2-6; D might be TRBD1 (5 bases). The CDR3 consists of 15 residues. Germline V gene sequence: CDR1 LNHDA, CDR2 SQIVND (reference sequence). V lost 2 bases to trimming and J lost 1 base, with 6 bases between them. The chain's CDR3 is CASSIQGSGANVLTF. Here the CDR3 DNA reads TGTGCCAGTAGTATACAGGGTTCTGGGGCCAACGTCCTGACTTTC.

The chain recombines TRBV5-1 with TRBJ2-3; a weak D match, TRBD2 (5 bases). V lost 4 bases and J lost 2, with 11 bases in between. This CDR3 comprises 14 residues. Germline V gene data show CDR1 as SGHRS and CDR2 as YFSETQ. The CDR3 bases are TGCGCCAGCAGCGGAGGAGCCTTCACAGATACGCAGTATTTT. Its translation: CASSGGAFTDTQYF. Supplemented by reference TRBV5-1 and TRBJ2-3, the full variable domain reads KAGVTQTPRYLIKTRGQQVTLSCSPISGHRSVSWYQQTPGQGLQFLFEYFSETQRNKGNFPGRFSGRQFSNSRSEMNVSTLELGDSALYLCASSGGAFTDTQYFGPGTRLTVL.

This chain uses TRBV5-4 with TRBJ2-2, with 7 bases lining up with TRBD1. The germline gives CDR1 SGHNT, CDR2 YYREEE (reference sequence). J was trimmed by 5 bases and V by 5 bases; bases with no gene match: 9. The CDR3 spans 15 residues. The CDR3 here is CASSPPTGLTGELFF. DNA of the CDR3: TGTGCCAGCAGTCCTCCGACAGGGCTGACCGGGGAGCTGTTTTTT.

V and J are TRBV7-3 and TRBJ2-7; D unclear. The germline V and J ends were trimmed by 2 bases and 4 bases, with 9 bases remaining between them. The CDR3 loop spans 13 amino acids. Germline CDR1 SGHTA, CDR2 FQGTGA. As DNA, the CDR3 is TGTGCCAGCAGCTTATCCCCTTCTTACGAGCAGTACTTC. Residues: CASSLSPSYEQYF.

The chain couples TRBV5-6 to TRBJ2-7, with D possibly being TRBD1 (6 bases). The germline V gene has CDR1 SGHDT and CDR2 YYEEEE. Trimming took off 3 bases at V and 4 bases at J, with 8 bases between the two ends. The CDR3 has 12 residues. The CDR3 here is CASSSTGYEQYF. CDR3 nucleotides: TGTGCCAGCAGCTCAACAGGGTACGAGCAGTACTTC.

This clone was seen more than once but under ten times. This chain connects TRBV19 to TRBJ2-2, with 11 positions matching TRBD2. The V and J ends lost 3 bases and 5 bases, in that order; junction bases with no gene match: 5. This CDR3 comprises 16 residues. Germline loops: CDR1 LNHDA, CDR2 SQIVND (reference sequence). The CDR3 loop reads CASSMLAGGGTGELFF. CDR3 nucleotide sequence: TGTGCCAGTAGTATGCTAGCGGGGGGAGGAACCGGGGAGCTGTTTTTT.

In its sample, this clone was seen a few times. This chain uses TRBV19 with TRBJ2-7; 13 bases agree with TRBD2. The ends lost 9 bases at V and 3 bases at J; junction bases unmatched: 5. The V gene's germline CDR1 is LNHDA and CDR2 SQIVND (reference sequence). The CDR3 extends over 14 amino acids. The CDR3, as DNA: TGTGCCAGCAGCGGACTAGCGGGAGTCTACGAGCAGTACTTC. Translation gives CASSGLAGVYEQYF. Based on the CDR3 plus reference TRBV19 and TRBJ2-7, the full variable domain is DGGITQSPKYLFRKEGQNVTLSCEQNLNHDAMYWYRQDPGQGLRLIYYSQIVNDFQKGDIAEGYSVSREKKESFPLTVTSAQKNPTAFYLCASSGLAGVYEQYFGPGTRLTVT.

This clone was observed a handful of times. This chain's CDR3 is CSVAISRYNEQFF. Here the CDR3 DNA reads TGCAGCGTTGCTATTTCGAGGTACAATGAGCAGTTCTTC. The V and J genes are TRBV29-1 and TRBJ2-1; D is unclear. Germline V gene data show CDR1 as SQVTM and CDR2 as ANQGSEA. V was trimmed by 4 bases and J by 4 bases, leaving 11 bases between them. This CDR3 spans 13 amino acids.